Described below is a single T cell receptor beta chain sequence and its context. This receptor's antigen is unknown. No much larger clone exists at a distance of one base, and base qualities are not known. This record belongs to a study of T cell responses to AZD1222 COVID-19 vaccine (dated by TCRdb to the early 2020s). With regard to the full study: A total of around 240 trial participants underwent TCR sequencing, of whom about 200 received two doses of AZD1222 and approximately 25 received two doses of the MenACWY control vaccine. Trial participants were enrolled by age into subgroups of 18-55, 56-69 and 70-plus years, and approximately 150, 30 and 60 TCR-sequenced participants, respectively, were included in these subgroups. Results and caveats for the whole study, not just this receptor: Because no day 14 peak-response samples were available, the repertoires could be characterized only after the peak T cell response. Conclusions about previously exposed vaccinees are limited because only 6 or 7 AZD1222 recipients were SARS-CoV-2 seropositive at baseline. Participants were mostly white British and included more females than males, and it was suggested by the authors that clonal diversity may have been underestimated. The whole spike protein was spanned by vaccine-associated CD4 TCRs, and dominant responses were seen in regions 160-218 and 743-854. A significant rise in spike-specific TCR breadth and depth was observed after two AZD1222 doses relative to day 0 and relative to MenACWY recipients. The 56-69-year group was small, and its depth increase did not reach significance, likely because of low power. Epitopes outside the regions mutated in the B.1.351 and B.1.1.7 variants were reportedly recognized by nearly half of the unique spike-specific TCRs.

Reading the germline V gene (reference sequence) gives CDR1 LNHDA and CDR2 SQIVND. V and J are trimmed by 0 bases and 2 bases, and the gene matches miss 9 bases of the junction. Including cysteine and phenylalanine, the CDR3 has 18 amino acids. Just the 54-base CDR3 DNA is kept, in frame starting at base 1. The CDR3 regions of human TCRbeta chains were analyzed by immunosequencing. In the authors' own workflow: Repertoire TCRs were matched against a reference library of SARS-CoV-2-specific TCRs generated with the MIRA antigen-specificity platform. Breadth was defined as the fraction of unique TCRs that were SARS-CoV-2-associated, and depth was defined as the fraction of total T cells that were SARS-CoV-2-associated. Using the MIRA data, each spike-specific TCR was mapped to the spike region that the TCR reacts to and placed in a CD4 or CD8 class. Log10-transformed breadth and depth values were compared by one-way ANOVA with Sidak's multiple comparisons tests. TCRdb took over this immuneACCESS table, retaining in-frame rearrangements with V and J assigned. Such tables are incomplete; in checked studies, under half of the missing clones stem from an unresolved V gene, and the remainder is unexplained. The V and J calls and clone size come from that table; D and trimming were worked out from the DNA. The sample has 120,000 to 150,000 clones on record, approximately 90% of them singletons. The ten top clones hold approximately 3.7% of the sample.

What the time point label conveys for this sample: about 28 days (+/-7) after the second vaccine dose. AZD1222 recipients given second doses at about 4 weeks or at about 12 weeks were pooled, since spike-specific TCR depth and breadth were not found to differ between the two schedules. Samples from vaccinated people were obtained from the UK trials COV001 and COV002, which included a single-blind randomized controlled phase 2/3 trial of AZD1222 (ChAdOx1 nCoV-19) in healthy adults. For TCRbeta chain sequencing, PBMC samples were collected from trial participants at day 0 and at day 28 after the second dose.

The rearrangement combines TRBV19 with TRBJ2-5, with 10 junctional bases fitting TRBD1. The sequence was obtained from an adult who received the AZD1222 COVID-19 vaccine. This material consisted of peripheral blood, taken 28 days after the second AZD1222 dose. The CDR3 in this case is CASSIEAWDRGRQETQYF. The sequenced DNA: TGTGCCAGTAGTATAGAGGCCTGGGACAGGGGAAGACAAGAGACCCAGTACTTC.